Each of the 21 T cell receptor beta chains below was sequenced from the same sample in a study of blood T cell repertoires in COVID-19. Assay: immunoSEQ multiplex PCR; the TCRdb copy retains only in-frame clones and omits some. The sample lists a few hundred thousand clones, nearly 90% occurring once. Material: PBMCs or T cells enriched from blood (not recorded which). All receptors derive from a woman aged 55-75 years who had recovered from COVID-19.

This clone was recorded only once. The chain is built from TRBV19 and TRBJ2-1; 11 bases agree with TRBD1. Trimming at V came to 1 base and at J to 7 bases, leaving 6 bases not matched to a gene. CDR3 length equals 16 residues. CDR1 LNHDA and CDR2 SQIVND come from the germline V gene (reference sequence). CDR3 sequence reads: CASSIVGTGGGNEQFF. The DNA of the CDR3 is TGTGCCAGTAGTATAGTAGGGACAGGGGGTGGGAATGAGCAGTTCTTC.

The DNA of the CDR3 is TGTGCCAGCAGACAATCGGAGCGTAGTTCCTACAATGAGCAGTTCTTC. Residues: CASRQSERSSYNEQFF. The genes are TRBV11-2 and TRBJ2-1; D remains ambiguous. The CDR3 is 16 residues long. Germline V gene lookup returns CDR1 SGHAT and CDR2 FQNNGV. Trimming shortened V by 6 bases and J by 1 base, and 16 bases separated the two germline ends.

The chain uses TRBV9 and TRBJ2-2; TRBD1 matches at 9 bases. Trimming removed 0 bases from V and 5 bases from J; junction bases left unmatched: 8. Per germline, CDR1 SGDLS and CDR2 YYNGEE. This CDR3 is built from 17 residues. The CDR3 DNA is TGTGCCAGCAGCGTAGCTGGTGGGACAGGGAGGACCGGGGAGCTGTTTTTT. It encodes CASSVAGGTGRTGELFF. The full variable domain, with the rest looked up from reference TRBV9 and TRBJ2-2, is DSGVTQTPKHLITATGQRVTLRCSPRSGDLSVYWYQQSLDQGLQFLIQYYNGEERAKGNILERFSAQQFPDLHSELNLSSLELGDSALYFCASSVAGGTGRTGELFFGEGSRLTVL.

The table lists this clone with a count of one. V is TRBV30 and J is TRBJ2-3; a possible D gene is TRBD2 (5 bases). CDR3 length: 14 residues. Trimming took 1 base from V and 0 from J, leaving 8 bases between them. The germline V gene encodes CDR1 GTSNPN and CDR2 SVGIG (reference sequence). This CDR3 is CAWSGGSSTDTQYF. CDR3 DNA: TGTGCCTGGAGTGGAGGGTCTAGCACAGATACGCAGTATTTT.

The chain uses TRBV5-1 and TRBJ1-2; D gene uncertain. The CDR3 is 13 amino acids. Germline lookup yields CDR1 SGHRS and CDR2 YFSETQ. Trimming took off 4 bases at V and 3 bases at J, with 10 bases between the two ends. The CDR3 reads CASSPGIDYGYTF. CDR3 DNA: TGCGCCAGCAGCCCAGGTATCGACTATGGCTACACCTTC.

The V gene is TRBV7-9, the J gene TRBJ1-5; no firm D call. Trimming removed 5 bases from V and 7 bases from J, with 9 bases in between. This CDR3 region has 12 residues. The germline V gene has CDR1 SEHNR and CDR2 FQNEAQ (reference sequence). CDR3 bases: TGTGCCAGCAGCCTCCCGGGGCAGCCCCAGCATTTT. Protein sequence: CASSLPGQPQHF.

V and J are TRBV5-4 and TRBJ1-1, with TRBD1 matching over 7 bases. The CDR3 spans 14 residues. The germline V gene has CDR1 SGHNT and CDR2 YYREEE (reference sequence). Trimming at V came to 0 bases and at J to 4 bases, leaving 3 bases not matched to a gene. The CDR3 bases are TGTGCCAGCAGCTTGGAGGGGGCGACCACTGAAGCTTTCTTT. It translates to CASSLEGATTEAFF.

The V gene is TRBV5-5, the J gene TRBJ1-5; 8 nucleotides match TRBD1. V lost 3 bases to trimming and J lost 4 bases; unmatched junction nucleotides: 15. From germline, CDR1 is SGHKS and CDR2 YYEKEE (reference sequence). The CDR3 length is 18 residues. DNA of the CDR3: TGTGCCAGCAGCTCGAGTAGGGTTATCACAGGGGGTAATCAGCCCCAGCATTTT. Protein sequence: CASSSSRVITGGNQPQHF.

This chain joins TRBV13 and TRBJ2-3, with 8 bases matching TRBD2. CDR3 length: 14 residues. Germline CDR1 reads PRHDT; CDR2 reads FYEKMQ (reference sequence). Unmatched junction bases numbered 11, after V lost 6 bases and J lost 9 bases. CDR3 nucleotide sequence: TGTGCCAGCAGACCCCAGCGGGGGCCCGAGACGCAGTATTTT. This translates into CASRPQRGPETQYF.

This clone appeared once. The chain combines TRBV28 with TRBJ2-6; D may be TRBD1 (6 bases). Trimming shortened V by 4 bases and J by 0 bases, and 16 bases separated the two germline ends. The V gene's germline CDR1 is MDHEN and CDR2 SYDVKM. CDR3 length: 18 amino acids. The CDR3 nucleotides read TGTGCCAGCAGTTCAACAGGGTGGGTTACCTCTGGGGCCAACGTCCTGACTTTC. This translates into CASSSTGWVTSGANVLTF. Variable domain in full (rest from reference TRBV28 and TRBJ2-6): DVKVTQSSRYLVKRTGEKVFLECVQDMDHENMFWYRQDPGLGLRLIYFSYDVKMKEKGDIPEGYSVSREKKERFSLILESASTNQTSMYLCASSSTGWVTSGANVLTFGAGSRLTVL.

CDR3 sequence reads: CASSLVSASYNEQFF. The CDR3 coding sequence is TGTGCCAGCAGCTTGGTCTCGGCTAGCTACAATGAGCAGTTCTTC. V gene TRBV5-4 combines with J gene TRBJ2-1; D unclear. V gave up 0 bases and J gave up 3 bases, with 10 bases separating them. CDR3 length: 15 residues. The germline CDR1 and CDR2 sequences are SGHNT and YYREEE (reference sequence).

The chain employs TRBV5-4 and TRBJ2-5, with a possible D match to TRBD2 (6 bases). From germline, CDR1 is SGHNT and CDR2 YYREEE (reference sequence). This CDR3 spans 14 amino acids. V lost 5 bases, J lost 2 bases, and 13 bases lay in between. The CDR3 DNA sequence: TGTGCCAGCAGAGGATGGGGGAGGCAAGAGACCCAGTACTTC. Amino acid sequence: CASRGWGRQETQYF. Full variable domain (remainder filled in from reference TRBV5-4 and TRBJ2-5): ETGVTQSPTHLIKTRGQQVTLRCSSQSGHNTVSWYQQALGQGPQFIFQYYREEENGRGNFPPRFSGLQFPNYSSELNVNALELDDSALYLCASRGWGRQETQYFGPGTRLLVL.

The CDR3 coding sequence is TGTGCCAGCAGCCCAGGACTAGCGGGATACAATGAGCAGTTCTTC. Protein sequence: CASSPGLAGYNEQFF. The rearrangement uses TRBV7-3 and TRBJ2-1; 12 positions match TRBD2. V lost 5 bases and J lost 4; bases outside the gene matches: 3. In germline, CDR1 is SGHTA, CDR2 FQGTGA. CDR3 length: 15 residues.

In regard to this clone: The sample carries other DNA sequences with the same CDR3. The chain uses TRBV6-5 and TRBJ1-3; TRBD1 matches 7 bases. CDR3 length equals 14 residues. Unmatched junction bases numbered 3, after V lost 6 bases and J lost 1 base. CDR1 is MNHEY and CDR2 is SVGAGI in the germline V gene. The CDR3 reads CASSQGGSGNTIYF. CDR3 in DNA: TGTGCCAGCAGCCAGGGGGGTTCTGGAAACACCATATATTTT.

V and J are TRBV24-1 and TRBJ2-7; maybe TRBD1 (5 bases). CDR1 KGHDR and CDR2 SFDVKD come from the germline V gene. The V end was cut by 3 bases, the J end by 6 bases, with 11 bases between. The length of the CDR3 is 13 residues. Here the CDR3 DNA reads TGTGCCACCAGTGATGACAGTTTACCCGAGCAGTACTTC. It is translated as CATSDDSLPEQYF.

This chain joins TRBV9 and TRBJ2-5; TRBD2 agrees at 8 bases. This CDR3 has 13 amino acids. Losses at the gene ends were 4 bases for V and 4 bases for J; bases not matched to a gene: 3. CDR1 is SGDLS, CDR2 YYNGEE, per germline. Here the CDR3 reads CASSSRGGETQYF. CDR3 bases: TGTGCCAGCAGCTCACGGGGGGGAGAGACCCAGTACTTC.

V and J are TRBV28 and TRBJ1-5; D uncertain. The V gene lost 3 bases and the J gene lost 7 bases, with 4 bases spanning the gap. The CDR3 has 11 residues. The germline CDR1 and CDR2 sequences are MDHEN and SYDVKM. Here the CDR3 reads CASSFPQPQHF. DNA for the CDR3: TGTGCCAGCAGTTTTCCACAGCCCCAGCATTTT.

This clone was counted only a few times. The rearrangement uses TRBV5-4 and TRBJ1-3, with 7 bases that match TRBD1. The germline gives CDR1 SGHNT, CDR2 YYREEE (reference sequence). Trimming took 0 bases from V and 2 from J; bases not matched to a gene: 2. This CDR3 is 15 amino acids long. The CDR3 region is CASSLGQGAGNTIYF. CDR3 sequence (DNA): TGTGCCAGCAGCTTGGGACAGGGTGCTGGAAACACCATATATTTT.

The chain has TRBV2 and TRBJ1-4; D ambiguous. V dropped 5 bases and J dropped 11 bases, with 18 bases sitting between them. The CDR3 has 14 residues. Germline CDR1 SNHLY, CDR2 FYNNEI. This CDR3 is CASSFTEGERKLFF. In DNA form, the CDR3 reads TGTGCCAGCAGTTTTACCGAGGGAGAACGGAAACTGTTTTTT.

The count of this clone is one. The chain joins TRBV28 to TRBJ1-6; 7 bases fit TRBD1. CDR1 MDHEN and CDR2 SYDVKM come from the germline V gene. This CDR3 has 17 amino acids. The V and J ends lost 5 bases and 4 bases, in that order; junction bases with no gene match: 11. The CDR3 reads CASSPRDSHMYNSPLHF. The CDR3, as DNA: TGTGCCAGCAGTCCTCGGGACAGCCACATGTATAATTCACCCCTCCACTTT.

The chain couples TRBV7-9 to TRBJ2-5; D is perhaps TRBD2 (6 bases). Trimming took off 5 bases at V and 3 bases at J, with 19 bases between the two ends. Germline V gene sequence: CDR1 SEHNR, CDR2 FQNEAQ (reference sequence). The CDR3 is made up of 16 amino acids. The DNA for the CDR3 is TGTGCCAGCAGCCCGAGGACGGGCCAGCGGGAAGAGACCCAGTACTTC. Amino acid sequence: CASSPRTGQREETQYF.